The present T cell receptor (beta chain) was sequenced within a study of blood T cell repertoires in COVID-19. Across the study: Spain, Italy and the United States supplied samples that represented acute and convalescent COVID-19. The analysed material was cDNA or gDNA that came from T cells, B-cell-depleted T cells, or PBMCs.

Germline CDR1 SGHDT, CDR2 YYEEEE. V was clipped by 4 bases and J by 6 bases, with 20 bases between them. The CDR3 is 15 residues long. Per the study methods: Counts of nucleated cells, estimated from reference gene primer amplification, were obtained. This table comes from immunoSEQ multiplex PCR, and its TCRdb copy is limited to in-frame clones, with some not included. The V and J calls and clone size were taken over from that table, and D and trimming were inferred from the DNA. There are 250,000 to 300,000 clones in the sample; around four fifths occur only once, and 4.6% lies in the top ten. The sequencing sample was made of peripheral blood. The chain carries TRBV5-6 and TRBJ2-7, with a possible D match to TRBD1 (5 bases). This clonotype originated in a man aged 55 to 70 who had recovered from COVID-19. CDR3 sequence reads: CASSPGWQGSREQYF. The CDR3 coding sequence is TGTGCCAGCAGCCCTGGGTGGCAGGGAAGCCGCGAGCAGTACTTC.